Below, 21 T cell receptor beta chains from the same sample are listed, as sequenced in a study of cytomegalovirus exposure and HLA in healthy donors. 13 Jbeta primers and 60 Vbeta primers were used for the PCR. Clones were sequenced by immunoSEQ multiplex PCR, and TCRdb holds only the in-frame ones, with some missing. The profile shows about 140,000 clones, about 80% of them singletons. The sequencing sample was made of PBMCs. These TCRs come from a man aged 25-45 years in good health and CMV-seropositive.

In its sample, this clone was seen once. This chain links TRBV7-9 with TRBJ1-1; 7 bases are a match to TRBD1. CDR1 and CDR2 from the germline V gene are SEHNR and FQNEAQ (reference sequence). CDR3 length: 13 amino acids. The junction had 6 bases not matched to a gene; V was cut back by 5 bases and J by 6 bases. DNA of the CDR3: TGTGCCAGCAGCAACCTCAGGGGGGCTGAAGCTTTCTTT. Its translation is CASSNLRGAEAFF.

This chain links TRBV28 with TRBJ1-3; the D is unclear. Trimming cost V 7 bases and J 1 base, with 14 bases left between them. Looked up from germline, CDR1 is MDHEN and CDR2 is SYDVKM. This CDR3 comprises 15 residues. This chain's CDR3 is CASIESGQSGNTIYF. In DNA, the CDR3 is TGTGCCAGCATCGAAAGCGGGCAGTCTGGAAACACCATATATTTT.

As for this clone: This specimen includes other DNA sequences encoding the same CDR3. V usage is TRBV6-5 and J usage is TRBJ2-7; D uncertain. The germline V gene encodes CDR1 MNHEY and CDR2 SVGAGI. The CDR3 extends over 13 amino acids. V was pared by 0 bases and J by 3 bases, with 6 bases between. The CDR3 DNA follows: TGTGCCAGCAGTTACTCGGGCAGCTACGAGCAGTACTTC. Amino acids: CASSYSGSYEQYF.

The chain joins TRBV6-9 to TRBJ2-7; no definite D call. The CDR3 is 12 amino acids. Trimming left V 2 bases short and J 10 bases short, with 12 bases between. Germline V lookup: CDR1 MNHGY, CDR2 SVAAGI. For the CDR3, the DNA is TGTGCCAGCAGTTATCCCCACTGGTTCCAGTACTTC. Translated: CASSYPHWFQYF.

CDR3 DNA sequence: TGCAGCGTTGATATAAGCGGGAAAGAGACCCAGTACTTC. This encodes CSVDISGKETQYF. This sequence joins TRBV29-1 and TRBJ2-5, with 7 bases fitting TRBD2. CDR1 SQVTM and CDR2 ANQGSEA come from the germline V gene. Trimming took 3 bases from V and 3 from J; bases not matched to a gene: 4. CDR3 size: 13 residues.

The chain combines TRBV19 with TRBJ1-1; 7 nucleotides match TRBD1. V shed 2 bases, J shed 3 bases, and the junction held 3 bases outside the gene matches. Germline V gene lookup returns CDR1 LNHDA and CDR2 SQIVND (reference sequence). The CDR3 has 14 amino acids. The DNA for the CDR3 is TGTGCCAGTAGTATACAGGGGGAGGACACTGAAGCTTTCTTT. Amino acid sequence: CASSIQGEDTEAFF.

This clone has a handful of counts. CDR3 loop: CASSQDWGGGTDTQYF. In nucleotides, the CDR3 is TGCGCCAGCAGCCAAGATTGGGGGGGAGGGACAGATACGCAGTATTTT. This rearrangement joins TRBV4-1 to TRBJ2-3; TRBD2 aligns across 7 bases. The CDR3 has 16 amino acids. Per the germline V gene, CDR1 is MGHRA and CDR2 is YSYEKL. Trimming at V came to 0 bases and at J to 3 bases, leaving 6 bases not matched to a gene.

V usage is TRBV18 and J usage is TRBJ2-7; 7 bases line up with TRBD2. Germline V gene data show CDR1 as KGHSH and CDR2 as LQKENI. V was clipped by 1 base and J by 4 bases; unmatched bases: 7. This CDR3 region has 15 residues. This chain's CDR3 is CASSPRAGDSYEQYF. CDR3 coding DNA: TGTGCCAGCTCACCACGCGCGGGAGATTCTTACGAGCAGTACTTC.

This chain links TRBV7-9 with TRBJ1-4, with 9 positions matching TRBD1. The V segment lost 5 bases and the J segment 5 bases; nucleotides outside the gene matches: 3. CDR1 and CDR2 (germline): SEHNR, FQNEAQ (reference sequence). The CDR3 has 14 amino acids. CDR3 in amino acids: CASSLGTGNEKLFF. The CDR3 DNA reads TGTGCCAGCAGCCTCGGGACAGGGAATGAAAAACTGTTTTTT.

The CDR3 region is CASSLQSRELWAGELFF. Written as DNA, the CDR3 is TGTGCCAGCAGCTTACAAAGTCGGGAGTTATGGGCCGGGGAGCTGTTTTTT. The chain is built from TRBV7-6 and TRBJ2-2; D perhaps matches TRBD2 (6 bases). The germline V and J ends were trimmed by 2 bases and 6 bases, with 19 bases remaining between them. This CDR3 contains 17 residues. Germline lookup yields CDR1 SGHVS and CDR2 FNYEAQ.

CDR3 sequence (DNA): TGTGCCAGCTCACCAGCGGCCGTGAGCTCTGGAAACACCATATATTTT. It is translated as CASSPAAVSSGNTIYF. The chain is built from TRBV18 and TRBJ1-3; D uncertain. Germline CDR1 reads KGHSH; CDR2 reads LQKENI. This CDR3 contains 16 residues. The V gene lost 2 bases and the J gene lost 0 bases, with 11 bases spanning the gap.

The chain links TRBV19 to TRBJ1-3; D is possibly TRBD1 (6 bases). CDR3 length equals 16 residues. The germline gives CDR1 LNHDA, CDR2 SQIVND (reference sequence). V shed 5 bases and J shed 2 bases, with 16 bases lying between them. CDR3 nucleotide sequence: TGTGCCAGTAGTCCGGAAACAGGGTCCGCTGGAAACACCATATATTTT. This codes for CASSPETGSAGNTIYF.

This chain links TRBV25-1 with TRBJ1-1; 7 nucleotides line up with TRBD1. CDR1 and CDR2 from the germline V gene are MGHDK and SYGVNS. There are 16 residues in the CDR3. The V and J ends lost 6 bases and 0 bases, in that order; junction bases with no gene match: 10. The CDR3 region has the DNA TGTGCCAGCAGGCCCCTTCGGACAGGAGTGAACACTGAAGCTTTCTTT. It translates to CASRPLRTGVNTEAFF.

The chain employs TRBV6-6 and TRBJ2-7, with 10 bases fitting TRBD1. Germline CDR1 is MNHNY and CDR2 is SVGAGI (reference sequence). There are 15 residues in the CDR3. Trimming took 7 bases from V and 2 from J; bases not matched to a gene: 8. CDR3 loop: CASMQRGTGAYEQYF. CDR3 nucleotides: TGTGCCAGCATGCAACGCGGGACAGGGGCCTACGAGCAGTACTTC.

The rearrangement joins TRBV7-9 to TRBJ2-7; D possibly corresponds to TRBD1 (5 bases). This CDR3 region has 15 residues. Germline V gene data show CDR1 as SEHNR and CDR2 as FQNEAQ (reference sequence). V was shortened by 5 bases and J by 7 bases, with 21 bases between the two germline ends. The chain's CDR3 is CASSPRGSPLREQYF. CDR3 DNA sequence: TGTGCCAGCAGCCCTAGGGGAAGCCCCCTTCGGGAGCAGTACTTC.

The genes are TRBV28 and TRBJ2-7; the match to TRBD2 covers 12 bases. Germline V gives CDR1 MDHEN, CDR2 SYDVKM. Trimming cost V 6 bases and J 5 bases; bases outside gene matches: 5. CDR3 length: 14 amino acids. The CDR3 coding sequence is TGTGCCAGCAGCCCTAGCGGGAGGGCCCACGAGCAGTACTTC. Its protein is CASSPSGRAHEQYF.

CDR3 sequence (DNA): TGTGCCACTAGCCAGGGTGGGCCTGACACCGGGGAGCTGTTTTTT. It yields the protein CATSQGGPDTGELFF. V usage is TRBV15 and J usage is TRBJ2-2, with D maybe TRBD1 (5 bases). Germline V gene sequence: CDR1 LNHNV, CDR2 YYDKDF (reference sequence). This CDR3 comprises 15 residues. Between the trimmed V and J ends, which lost 9 bases and 3 bases, there was a span of 17 bases.

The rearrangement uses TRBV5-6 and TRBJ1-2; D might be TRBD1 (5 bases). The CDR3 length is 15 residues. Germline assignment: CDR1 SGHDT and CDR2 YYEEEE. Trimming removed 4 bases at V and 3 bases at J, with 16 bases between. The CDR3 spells CASSTAVWGHYGYTF. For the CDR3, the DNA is TGTGCCAGCAGCACGGCCGTATGGGGCCACTATGGCTACACCTTC.

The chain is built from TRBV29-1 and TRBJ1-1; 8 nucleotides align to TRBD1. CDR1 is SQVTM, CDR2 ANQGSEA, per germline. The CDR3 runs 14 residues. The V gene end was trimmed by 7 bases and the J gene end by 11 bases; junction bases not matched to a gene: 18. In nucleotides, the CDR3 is TGCAGCGCCGAAGCGACAGGGGCAAAAGGACTGGCTTTCTTT. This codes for CSAEATGAKGLAFF.

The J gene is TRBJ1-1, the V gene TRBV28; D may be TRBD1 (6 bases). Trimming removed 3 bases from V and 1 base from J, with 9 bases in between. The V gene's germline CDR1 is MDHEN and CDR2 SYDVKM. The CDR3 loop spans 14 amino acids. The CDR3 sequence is CASSFIGGNTEAFF. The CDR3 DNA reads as TGTGCCAGCAGTTTTATAGGGGGGAACACTGAAGCTTTCTTT.

The CDR3 here is CASSSGLAGSKNEQFF. DNA for the CDR3: TGCGCCAGCAGCTCCGGATTAGCGGGATCAAAGAATGAGCAGTTCTTC. The gene calls are TRBV5-1 and TRBJ2-1; the match to TRBD2 covers 8 bases. The J segment lost 7 bases and the V segment lost 3 bases, leaving 12 bases of the junction unmatched. The germline gives CDR1 SGHRS, CDR2 YFSETQ. This CDR3 is built from 16 residues.